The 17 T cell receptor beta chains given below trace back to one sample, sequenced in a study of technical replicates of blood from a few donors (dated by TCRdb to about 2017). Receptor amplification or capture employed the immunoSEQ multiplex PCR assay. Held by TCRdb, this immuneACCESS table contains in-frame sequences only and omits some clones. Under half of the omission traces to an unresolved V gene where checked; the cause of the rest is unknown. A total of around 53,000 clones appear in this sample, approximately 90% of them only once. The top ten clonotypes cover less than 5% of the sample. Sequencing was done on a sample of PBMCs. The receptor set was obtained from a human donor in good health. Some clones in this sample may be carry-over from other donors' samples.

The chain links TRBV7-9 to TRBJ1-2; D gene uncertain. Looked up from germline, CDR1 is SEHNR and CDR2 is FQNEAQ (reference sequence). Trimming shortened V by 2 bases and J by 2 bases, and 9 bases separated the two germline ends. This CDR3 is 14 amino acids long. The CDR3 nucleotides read TGTGCCAGCAGCTTACTTGGGCCAAACTATGGCTACACCTTC. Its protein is CASSLLGPNYGYTF.

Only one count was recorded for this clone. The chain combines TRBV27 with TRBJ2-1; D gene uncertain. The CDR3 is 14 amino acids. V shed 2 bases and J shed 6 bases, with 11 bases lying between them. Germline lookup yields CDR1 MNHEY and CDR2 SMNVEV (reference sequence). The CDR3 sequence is CASSLPHTPNEQFF. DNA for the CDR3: TGTGCCAGCAGTTTACCACATACCCCCAATGAGCAGTTCTTC.

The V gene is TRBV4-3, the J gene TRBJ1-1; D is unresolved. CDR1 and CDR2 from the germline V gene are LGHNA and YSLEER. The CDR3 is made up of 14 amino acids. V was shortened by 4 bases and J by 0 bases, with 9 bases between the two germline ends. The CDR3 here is CASSPNLLNTEAFF. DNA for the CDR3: TGCGCCAGCAGCCCTAACCTACTGAACACTGAAGCTTTCTTT.

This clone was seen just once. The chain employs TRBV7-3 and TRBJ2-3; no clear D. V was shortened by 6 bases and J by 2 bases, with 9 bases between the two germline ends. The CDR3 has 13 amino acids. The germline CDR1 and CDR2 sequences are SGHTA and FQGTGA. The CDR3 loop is CASRPGSTDTQYF. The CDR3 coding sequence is TGTGCCAGCAGGCCAGGTTCCACAGATACGCAGTATTTT.

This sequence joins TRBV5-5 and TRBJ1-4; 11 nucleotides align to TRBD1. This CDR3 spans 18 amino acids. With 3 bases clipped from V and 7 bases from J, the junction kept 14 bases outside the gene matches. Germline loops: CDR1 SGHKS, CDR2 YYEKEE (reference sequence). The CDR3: CASSSTPRVGTGGEKLFF. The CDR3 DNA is TGTGCCAGCAGCTCAACCCCCCGGGTTGGGACAGGGGGTGAAAAACTGTTTTTT.

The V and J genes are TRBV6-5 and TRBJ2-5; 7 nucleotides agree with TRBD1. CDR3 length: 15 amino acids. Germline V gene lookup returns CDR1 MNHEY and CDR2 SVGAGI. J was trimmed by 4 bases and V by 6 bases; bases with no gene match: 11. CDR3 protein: CASRRQGFARETQYF. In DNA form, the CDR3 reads TGTGCCAGCAGACGACAGGGATTTGCAAGAGAGACCCAGTACTTC.

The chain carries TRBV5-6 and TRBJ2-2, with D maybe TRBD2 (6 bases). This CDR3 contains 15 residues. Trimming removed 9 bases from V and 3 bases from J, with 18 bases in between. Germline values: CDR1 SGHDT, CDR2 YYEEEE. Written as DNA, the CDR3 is TGTGCCACTAATCGGGGGAGGACATACACCGGGGAGCTGTTTTTT. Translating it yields CATNRGRTYTGELFF.

The DNA of the CDR3 is TGTGCCAGTAGTAACCAGGGCCCGGGCGAGCAGTACTTC. Translated: CASSNQGPGEQYF. The genes are TRBV19 and TRBJ2-7; weak D call: TRBD1 (5 bases). V lost 4 bases, J lost 6 bases, and 13 bases lay in between. This CDR3 has 13 amino acids. CDR1 and CDR2 (germline): LNHDA, SQIVND (reference sequence).

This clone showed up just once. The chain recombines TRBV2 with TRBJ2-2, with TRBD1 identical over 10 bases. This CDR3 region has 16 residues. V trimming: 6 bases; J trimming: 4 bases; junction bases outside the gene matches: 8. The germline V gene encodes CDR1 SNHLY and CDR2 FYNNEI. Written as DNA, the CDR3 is TGTGCCAGCAGCGACCGGGACAGGGGAGGCACCGGGGAGCTGTTTTTT. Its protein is CASSDRDRGGTGELFF.

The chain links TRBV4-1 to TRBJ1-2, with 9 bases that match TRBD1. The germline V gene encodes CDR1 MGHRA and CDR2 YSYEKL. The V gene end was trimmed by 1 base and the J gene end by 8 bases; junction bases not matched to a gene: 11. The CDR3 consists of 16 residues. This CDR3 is CASSQAGTGYRLGYTF. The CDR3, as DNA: TGCGCCAGCAGCCAAGCCGGGACAGGGTATCGGTTGGGCTACACCTTC.

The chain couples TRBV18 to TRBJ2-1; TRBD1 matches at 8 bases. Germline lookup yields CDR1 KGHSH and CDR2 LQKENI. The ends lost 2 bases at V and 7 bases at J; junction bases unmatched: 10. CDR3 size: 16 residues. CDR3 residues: CASSPTGTGPKNEQFF. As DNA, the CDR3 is TGTGCCAGCTCACCAACCGGGACAGGACCAAAAAATGAGCAGTTCTTC. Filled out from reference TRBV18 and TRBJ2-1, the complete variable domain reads NAGVMQNPRHLVRRRGQEARLRCSPMKGHSHVYWYRQLPEEGLKFMVYLQKENIIDESGMPKERFSAEFPKEGPSILRIQQVVRGDSAAYFCASSPTGTGPKNEQFFGPGTRLTVL.

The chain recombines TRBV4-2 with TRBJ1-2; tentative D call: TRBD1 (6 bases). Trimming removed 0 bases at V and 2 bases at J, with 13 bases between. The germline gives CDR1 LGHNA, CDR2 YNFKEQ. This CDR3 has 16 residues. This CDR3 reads CASSQDPDSGNYGYTF. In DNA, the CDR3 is TGTGCCAGCAGCCAAGACCCGGACAGTGGCAACTATGGCTACACCTTC.

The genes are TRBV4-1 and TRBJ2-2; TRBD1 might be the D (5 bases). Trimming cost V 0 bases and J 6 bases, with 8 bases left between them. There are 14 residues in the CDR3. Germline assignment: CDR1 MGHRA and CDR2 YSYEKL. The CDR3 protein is CASSQDGAPGELFF. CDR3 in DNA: TGCGCCAGCAGCCAAGATGGGGCGCCCGGGGAGCTGTTTTTT.

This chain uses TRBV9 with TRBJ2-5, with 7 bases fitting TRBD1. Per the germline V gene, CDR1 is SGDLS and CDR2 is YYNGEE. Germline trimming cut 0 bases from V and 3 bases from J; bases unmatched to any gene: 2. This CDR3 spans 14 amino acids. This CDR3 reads CASSVGGGEETQYF. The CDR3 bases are TGTGCCAGCAGCGTAGGAGGGGGCGAAGAGACCCAGTACTTC.

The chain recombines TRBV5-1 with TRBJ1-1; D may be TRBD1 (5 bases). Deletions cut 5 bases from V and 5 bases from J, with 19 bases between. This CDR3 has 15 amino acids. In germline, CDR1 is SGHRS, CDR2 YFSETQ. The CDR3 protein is CASSTIGGAGTEAFF. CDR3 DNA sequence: TGCGCCAGCAGTACGATCGGCGGGGCTGGAACTGAAGCTTTCTTT.

CDR3 residues: CASSRALGGETQYF. DNA of the CDR3: TGTGCCAGCAGCCGGGCCCTGGGGGGAGAGACCCAGTACTTC. The chain links TRBV4-2 to TRBJ2-5; perhaps TRBD2 as D (6 bases). Trimming removed 4 bases at V and 4 bases at J, with 13 bases between. The V gene's germline CDR1 is LGHNA and CDR2 YNFKEQ. This CDR3 is 14 amino acids long.

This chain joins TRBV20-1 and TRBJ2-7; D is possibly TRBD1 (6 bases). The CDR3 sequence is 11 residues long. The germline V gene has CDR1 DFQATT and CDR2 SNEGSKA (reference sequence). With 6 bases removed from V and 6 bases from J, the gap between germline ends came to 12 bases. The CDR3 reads CSASRGVEQYF. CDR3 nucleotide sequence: TGCAGTGCAAGCAGGGGTGTCGAGCAGTACTTC.